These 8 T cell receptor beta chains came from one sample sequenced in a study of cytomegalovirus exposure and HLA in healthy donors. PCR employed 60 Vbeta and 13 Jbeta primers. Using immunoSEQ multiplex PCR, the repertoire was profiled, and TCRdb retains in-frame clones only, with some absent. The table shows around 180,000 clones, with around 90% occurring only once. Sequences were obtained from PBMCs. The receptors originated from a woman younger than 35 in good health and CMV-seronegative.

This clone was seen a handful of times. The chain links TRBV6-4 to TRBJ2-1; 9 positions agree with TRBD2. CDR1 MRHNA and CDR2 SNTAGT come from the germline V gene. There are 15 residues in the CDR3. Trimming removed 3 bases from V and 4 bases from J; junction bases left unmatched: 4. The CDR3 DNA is TGTGCCAGCAGTGAAAGACTAGCGGAGTACAATGAGCAGTTCTTC. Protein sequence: CASSERLAEYNEQFF.

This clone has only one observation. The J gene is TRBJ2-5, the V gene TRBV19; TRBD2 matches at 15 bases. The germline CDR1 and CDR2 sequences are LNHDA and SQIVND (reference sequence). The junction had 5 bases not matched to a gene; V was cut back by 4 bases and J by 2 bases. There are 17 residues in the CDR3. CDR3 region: CASSRTSGGAKQETQYF. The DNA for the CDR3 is TGTGCCAGTAGTAGGACTAGCGGGGGGGCTAAACAAGAGACCCAGTACTTC. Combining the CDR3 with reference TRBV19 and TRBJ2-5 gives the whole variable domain DGGITQSPKYLFRKEGQNVTLSCEQNLNHDAMYWYRQDPGQGLRLIYYSQIVNDFQKGDIAEGYSVSREKKESFPLTVTSAQKNPTAFYLCASSRTSGGAKQETQYFGPGTRLLVL.

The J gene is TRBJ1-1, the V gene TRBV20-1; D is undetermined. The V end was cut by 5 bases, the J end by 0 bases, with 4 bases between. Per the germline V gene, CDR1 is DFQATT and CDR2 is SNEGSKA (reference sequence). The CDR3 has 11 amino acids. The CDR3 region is CSAPVNTEAFF. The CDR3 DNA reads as TGCAGTGCTCCCGTGAACACTGAAGCTTTCTTT.

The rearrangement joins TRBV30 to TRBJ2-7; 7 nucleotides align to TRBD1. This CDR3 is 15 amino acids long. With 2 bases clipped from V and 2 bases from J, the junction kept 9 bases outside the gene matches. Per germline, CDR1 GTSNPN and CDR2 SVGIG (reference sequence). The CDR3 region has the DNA TGTGCCTGGAGTACGAGGGGGCGTAGGACCTACGAGCAGTACTTC. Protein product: CAWSTRGRRTYEQYF.

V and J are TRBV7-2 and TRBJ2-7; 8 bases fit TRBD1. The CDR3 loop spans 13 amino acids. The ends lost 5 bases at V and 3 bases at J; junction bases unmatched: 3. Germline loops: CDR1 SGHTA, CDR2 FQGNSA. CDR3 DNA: TGTGCCAGCAGCCCGGGACAGGTCTACGAGCAGTACTTC. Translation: CASSPGQVYEQYF.

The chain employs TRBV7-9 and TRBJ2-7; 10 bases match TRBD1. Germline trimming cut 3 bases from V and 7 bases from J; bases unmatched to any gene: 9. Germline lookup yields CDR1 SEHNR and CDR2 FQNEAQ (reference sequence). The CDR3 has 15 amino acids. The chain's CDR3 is CASSFYGTGVFEQYF. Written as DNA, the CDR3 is TGTGCCAGCAGCTTCTACGGGACAGGGGTCTTTGAGCAGTACTTC.

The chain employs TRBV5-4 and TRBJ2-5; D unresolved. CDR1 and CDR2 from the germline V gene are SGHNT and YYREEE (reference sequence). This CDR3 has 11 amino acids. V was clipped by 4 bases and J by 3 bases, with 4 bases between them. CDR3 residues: CASSREETQYF. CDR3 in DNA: TGTGCCAGCAGCCGGGAAGAGACCCAGTACTTC. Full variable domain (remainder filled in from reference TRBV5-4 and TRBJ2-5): ETGVTQSPTHLIKTRGQQVTLRCSSQSGHNTVSWYQQALGQGPQFIFQYYREEENGRGNFPPRFSGLQFPNYSSELNVNALELDDSALYLCASSREETQYFGPGTRLLVL.

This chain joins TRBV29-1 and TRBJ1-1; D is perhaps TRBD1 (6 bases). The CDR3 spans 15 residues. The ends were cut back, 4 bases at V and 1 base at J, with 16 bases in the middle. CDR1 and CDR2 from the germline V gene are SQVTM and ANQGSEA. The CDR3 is CSVGQGLVPNTEAFF. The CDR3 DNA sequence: TGCAGCGTTGGTCAGGGGTTGGTACCGAACACTGAAGCTTTCTTT.